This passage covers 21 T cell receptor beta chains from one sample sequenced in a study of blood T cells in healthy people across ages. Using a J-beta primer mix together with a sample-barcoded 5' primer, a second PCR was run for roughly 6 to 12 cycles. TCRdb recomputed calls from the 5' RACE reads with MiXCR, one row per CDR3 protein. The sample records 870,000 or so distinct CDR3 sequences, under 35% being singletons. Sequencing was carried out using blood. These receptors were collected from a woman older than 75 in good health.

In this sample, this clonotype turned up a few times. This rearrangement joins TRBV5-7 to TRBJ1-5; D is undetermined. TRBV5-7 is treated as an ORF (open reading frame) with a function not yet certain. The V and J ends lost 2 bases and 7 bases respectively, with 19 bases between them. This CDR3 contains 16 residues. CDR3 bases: TGTGCCAGCAGCTTAGGTGACTCGGGCGGTCTGCAGCCCCAGCATTTT. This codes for CASSLGDSGGLQPQHF.

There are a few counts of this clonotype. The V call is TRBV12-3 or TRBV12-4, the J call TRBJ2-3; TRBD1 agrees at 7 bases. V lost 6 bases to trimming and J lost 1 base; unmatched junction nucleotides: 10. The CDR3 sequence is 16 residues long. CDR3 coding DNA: TGTGCCAGCAGCGATCGACAGGGCGTGCGCACAGATACGCAGTATTTT. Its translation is CASSDRQGVRTDTQYF.

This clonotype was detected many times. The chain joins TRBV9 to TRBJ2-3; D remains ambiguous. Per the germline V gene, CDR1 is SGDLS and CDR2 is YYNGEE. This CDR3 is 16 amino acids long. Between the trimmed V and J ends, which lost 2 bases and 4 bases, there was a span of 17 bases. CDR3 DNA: TGTGCCAGCAGCGTCGCCCCGTCCCTGACACCAGATACGCAGTATTTT. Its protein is CASSVAPSLTPDTQYF.

The CDR3 sequence: CASSQSSLSFEGYTF. DNA for the CDR3: TGTGCCAGCAGCCAGTCCTCCTTGTCCTTTGAAGGCTACACCTTC. The chain has TRBV7-2 and TRBJ1-2; D gene unclear. Trimming removed 5 bases at V and 8 bases at J, with 21 bases between. CDR1 SGHTA and CDR2 FQGNSA come from the germline V gene. The CDR3 consists of 15 residues.

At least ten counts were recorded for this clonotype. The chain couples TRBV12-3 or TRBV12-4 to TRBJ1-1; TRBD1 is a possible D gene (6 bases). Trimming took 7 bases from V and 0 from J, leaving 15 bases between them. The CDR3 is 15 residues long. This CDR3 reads CASTSQGPMNTEAFF. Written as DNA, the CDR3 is TGTGCCAGCACCTCACAGGGTCCCATGAACACTGAAGCTTTCTTT.

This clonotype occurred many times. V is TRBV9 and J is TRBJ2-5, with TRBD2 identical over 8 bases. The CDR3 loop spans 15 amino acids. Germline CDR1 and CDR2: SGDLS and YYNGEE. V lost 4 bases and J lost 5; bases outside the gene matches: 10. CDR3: CASSPAGGLRETQYF. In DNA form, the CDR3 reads TGTGCCAGCAGCCCCGCGGGGGGCTTGCGGGAGACCCAGTACTTC.

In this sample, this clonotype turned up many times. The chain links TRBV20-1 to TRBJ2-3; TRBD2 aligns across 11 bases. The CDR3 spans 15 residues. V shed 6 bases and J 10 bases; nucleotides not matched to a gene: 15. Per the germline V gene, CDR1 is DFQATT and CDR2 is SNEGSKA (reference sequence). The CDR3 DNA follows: TGCAGTGCCCCCCGTGGGCTAGCGGGGGGTTTTGCGCAGTATTTT. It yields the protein CSAPRGLAGGFAQYF.

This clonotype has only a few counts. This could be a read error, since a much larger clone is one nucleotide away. CDR3 sequence (DNA): TGTGCCAGCAGTCCCGGCGGGGGGGGATGCGATACGCAGTATTTT. It encodes CASSPGGGGCDTQYF. The rearrangement links TRBV12-3 or TRBV12-4 to TRBJ2-3; 9 bases agree with TRBD2. With 5 bases clipped from V and 6 bases from J, the junction kept 9 bases outside the gene matches. CDR3 length: 15 residues.

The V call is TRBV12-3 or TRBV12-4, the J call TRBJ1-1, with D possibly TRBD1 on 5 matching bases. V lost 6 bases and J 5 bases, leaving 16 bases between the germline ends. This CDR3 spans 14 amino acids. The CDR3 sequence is CASRFRGGMTEAFF. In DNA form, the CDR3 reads TGTGCCAGCAGGTTCCGGGGGGGGATGACTGAAGCTTTCTTT.

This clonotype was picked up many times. The CDR3 reads CASSPELGPAYGYTF. The CDR3 DNA is TGTGCCAGCAGCCCGGAGTTAGGGCCCGCCTATGGCTACACCTTC. V and J are TRBV7-6 and TRBJ1-2; D gene unclear. Looked up from germline, CDR1 is SGHVS and CDR2 is FNYEAQ. This CDR3 has 15 residues. Trimming took off 5 bases at V and 4 bases at J, with 17 bases between the two ends. The full variable domain, in which reference TRBV7-6 and TRBJ1-2 provide the parts outside the CDR3, is GAGVSQSPRYKVTKRGQDVALRCDPISGHVSLYWYRQALGQGPEFLTYFNYEAQQDKSGLPNDRFSAERPEGSISTLTIQRTEQRDSAMYRCASSPELGPAYGYTFGSGTRLTVV.

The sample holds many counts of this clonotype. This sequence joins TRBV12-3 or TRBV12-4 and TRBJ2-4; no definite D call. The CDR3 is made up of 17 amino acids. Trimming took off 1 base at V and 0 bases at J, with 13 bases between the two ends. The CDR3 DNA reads TGTGCCAGCAGTTTAGTGTTCCGGCAGCTAGCCAAAAACATTCAGTACTTC. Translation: CASSLVFRQLAKNIQYF.

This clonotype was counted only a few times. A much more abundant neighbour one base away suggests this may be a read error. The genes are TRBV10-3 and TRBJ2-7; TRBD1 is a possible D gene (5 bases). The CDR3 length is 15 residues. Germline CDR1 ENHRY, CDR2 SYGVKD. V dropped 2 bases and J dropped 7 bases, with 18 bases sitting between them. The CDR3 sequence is CAISEGRVSYNEQYF. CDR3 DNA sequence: TGTGCCATCAGTGAGGGCAGGGTCTCCTACAATGAGCAGTACTTC.

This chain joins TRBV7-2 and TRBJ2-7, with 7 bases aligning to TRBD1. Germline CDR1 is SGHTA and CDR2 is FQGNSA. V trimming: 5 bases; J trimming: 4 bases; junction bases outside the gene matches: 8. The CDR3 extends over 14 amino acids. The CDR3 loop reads CASSPVQGVYEQYF. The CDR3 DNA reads TGTGCCAGCAGCCCAGTGCAGGGGGTATACGAGCAGTACTTC.

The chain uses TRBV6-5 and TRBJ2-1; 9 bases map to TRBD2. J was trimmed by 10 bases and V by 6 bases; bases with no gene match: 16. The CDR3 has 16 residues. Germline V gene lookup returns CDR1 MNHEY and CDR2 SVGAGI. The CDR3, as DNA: TGTGCCAGCAGCCCCCGCGGCGGGGGGGCCGCCAACGAGCAGTTCTTC. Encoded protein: CASSPRGGGAANEQFF.

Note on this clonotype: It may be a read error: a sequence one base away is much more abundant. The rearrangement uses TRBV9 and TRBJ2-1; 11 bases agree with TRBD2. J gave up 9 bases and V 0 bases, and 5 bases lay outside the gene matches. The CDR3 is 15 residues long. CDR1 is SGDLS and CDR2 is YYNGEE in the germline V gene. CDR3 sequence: CASSVEASGGFEQFF. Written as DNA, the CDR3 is TGTGCCAGCAGCGTAGAGGCTAGCGGGGGGTTTGAGCAGTTCTTC.

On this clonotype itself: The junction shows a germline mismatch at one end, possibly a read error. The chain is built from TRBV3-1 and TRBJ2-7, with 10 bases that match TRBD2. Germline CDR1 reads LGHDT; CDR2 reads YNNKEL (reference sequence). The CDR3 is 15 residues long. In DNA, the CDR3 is TGTACCAGCAGTCTAAGCGGGGGGGATCGCAATGAGCAGTACTTC. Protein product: CTSSLSGGDRNEQYF.

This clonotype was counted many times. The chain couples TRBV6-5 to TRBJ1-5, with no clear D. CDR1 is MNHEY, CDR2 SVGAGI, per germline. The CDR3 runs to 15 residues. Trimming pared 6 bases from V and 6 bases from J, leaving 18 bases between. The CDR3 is CASRRFLSDVQPQHF. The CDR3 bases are TGTGCCAGCAGGCGGTTTCTTAGCGACGTTCAGCCCCAGCATTTT.

The CDR3: CASSAAGPLNTGELFF. As DNA, the CDR3 is TGTGCCAGCAGCGCGGCAGGGCCCCTTAACACCGGGGAGCTGTTTTTT. V usage is TRBV7-9 and J usage is TRBJ2-2, with D possibly matching TRBD1 (5 bases). The ends were cut back, 5 bases at V and 2 bases at J, with 15 bases in the middle. CDR3 size: 16 residues. CDR1 is SEHNR, CDR2 FQNEAQ, per germline (reference sequence).

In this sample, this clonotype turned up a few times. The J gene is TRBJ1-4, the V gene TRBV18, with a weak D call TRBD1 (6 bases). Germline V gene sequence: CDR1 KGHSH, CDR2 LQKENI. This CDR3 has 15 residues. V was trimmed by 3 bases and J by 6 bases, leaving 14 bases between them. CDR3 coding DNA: TGTGCCAGCTCACCGCTCGGGACACCTGATGAAAAACTGTTTTTT. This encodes CASSPLGTPDEKLFF.

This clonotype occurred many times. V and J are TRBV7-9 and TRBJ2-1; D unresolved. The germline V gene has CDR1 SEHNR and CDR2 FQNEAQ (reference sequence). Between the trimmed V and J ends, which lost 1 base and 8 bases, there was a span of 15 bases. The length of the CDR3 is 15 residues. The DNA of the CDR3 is TGTGCCAGCAGCTTAGAACGAGGCCCCGCGGATGAGCAGTTCTTC. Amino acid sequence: CASSLERGPADEQFF. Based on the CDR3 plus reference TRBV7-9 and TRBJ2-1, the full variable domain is DTGVSQNPRHKITKRGQNVTFRCDPISEHNRLYWYRQTLGQGPEFLTYFQNEAQLEKSRLLSDRFSAERPKGSFSTLEIQRTEQGDSAMYLCASSLERGPADEQFFGPGTRLTVL.

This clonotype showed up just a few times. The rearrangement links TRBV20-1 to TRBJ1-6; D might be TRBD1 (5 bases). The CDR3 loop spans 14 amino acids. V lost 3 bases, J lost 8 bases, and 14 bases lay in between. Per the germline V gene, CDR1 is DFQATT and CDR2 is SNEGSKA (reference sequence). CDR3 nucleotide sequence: TGCAGTGCTAGTCGGACGGGGGTTTATTCACCCCTCCACTTT. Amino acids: CSASRTGVYSPLHF.